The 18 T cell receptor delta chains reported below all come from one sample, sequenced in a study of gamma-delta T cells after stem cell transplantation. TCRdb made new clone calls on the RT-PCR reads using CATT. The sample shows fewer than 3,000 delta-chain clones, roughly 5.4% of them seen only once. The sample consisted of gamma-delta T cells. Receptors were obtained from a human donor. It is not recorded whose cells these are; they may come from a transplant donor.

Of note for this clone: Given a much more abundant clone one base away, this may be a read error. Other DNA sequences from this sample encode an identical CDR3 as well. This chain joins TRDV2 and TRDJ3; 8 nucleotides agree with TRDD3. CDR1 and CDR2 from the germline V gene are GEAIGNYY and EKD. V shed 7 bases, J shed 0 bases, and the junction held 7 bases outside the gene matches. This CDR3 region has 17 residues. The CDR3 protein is CACDPTGGSWDTRQMFF. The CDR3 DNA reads TGTGCCTGCGACCCGACTGGGGGCTCCTGGGACACCCGACAGATGTTTTTC.

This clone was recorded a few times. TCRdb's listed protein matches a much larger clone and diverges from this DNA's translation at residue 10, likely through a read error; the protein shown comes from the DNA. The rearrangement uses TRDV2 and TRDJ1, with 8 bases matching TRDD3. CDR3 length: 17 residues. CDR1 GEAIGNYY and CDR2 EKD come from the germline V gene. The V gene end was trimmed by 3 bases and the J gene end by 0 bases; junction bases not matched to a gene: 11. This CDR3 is CACDPVLGAPYTDKLIF. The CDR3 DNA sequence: TGTGCCTGTGACCCTGTACTGGGGGCCCCGTACACCGATAAACTCATCTTT.

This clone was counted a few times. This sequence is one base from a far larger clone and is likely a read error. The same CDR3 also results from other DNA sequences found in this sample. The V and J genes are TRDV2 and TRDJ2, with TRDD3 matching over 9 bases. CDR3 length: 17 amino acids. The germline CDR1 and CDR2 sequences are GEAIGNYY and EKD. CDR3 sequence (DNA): TGTGCCTGTGACCCGATTTGGGGGGATACTTTGACAGCGCAACTCTTCTTT. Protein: CACDPIWGDTLTAQLFF.

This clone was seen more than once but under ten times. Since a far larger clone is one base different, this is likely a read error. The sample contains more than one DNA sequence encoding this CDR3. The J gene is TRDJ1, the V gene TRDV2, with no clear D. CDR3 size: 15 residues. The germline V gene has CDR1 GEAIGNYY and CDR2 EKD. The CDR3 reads CACDTLAAYTDKLIF. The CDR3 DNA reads TGTGCCTGCGACACCTTAGCAGCCTACACCGATAAACTCATCTTT.

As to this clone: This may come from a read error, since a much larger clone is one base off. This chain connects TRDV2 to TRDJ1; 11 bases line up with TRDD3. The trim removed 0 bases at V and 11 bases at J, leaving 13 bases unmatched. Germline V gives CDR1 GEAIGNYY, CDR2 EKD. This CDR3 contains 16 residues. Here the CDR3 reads CACDTVGGGYASCLIF. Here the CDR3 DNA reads TGTGCCTGTGACACCGTAGGTGGGGGATACGCGTCTTGTCTCATCTTT.

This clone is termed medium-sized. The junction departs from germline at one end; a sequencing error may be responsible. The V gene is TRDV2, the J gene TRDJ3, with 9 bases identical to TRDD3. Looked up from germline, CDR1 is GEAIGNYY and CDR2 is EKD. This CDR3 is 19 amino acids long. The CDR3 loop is CACDILLGESSWDARQMFF. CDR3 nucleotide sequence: TGTGCCTGTGACATACTACTGGGGGAGAGCTCCTGGGACGCCCGACAGATGTTTTTC.

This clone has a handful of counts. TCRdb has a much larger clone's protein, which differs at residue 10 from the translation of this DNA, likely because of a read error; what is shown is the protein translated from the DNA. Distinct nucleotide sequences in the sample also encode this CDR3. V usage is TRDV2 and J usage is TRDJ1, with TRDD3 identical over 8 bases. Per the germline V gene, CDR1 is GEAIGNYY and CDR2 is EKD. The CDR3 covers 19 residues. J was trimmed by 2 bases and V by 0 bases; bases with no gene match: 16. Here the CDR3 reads CACDTVRGGCAIQTDKLIF. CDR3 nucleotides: TGTGCCTGTGACACCGTCCGTGGGGGATGCGCCATCCAGACCGATAAACTCATCTTT.

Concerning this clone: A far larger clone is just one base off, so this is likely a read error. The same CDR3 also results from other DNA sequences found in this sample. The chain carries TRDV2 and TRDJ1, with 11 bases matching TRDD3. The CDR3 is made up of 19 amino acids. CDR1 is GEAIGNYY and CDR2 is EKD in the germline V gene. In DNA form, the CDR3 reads TGTGCCTGTGACACCGTCCGTGGGGGATACGCCATCCAGACCGACAAACTCATCTTT. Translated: CACDTVRGGYAIQTDKLIF.

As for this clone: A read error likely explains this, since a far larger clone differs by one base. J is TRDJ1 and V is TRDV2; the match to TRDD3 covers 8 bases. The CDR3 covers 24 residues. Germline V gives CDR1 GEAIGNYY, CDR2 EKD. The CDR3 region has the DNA TGTGCCTGTGACCCCGTTGGCCCTGTCGACCTCCCTCGGGGATTGGGGGATGACACCGATAGACTCATCTTT. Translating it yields CACDPVGPVDLPRGLGDDTDRLIF.

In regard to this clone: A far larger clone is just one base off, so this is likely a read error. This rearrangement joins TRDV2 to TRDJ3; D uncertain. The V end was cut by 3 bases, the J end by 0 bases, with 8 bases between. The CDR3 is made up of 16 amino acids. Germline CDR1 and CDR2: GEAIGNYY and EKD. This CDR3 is CACDQGCSWDTRQMFF. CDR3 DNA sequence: TGTGCCTGTGACCAGGGGTGCTCCTGGGACACCCGACAGATGTTTTTC.

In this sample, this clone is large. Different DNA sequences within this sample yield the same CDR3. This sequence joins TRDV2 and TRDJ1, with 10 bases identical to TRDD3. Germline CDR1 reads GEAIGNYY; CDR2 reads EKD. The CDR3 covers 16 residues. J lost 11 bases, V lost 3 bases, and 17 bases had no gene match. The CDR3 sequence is CACDPIEMGDTRCLIF. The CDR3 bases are TGTGCCTGTGACCCTATCGAAATGGGGGATACACGTTGCCTCATCTTT.

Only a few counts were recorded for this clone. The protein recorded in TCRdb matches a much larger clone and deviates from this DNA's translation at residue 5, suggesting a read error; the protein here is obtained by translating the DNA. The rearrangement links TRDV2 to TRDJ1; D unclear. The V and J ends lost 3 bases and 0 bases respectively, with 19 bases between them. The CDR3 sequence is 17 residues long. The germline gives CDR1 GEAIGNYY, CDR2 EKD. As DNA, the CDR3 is TGTGCCTGTGACGCCTTGTCGGGAAAGAAGTACACCGATAAACTCATCTTT. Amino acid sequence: CACDALSGKKYTDKLIF.

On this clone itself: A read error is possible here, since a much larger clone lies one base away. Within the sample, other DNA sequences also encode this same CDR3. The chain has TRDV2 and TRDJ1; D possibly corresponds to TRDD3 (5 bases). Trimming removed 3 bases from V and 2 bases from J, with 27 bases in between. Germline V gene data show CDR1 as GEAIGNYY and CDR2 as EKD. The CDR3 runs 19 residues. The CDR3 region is CACDRLNAIGHTLTDKLIF. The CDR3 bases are TGTGCCTGTGACCGCTTGAATGCGATAGGCCATACGCTGACCGATAAACTCATCTTT.

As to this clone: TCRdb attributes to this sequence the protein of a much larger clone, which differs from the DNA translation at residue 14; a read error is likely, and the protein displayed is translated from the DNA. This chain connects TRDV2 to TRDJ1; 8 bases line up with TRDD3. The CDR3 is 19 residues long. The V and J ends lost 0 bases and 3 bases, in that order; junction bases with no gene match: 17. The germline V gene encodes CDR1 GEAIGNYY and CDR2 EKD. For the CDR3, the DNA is TGTGCCTGTGACACCGTGGGAAACACTGGGGGTAGAGACGCCGATAAACTCATCTTT. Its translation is CACDTVGNTGGRDADKLIF.

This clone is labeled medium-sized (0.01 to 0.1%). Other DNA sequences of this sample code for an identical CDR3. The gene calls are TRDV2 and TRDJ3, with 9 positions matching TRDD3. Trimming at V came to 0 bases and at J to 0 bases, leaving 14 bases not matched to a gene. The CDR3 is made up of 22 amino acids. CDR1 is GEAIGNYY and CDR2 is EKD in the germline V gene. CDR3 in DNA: TGTGCCTGTGACACCATCGGGCGAGTACTGGGGGAAAGCTCCTGGGACACCCGACAGATGTTTTTC. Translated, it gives CACDTIGRVLGESSWDTRQMFF.

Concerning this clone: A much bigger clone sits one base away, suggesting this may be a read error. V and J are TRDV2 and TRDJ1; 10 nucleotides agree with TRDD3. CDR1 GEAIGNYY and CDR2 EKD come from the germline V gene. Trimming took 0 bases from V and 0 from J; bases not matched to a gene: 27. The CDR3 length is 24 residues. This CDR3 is CACDTETGGCSSVFKLPYTDKLIF. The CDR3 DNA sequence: TGTGCCTGTGACACCGAAACTGGGGGATGCTCTTCAGTTTTCAAACTACCGTACACCGATAAACTCATCTTT.

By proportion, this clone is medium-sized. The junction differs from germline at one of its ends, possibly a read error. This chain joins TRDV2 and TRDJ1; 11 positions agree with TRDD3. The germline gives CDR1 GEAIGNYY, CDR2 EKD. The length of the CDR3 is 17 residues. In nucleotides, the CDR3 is TGTGCCTGTGACGCCTTGGTGGGGGATACGCCTGACGATAAACCCATCTTT. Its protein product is CACDALVGDTPDDKPIF.

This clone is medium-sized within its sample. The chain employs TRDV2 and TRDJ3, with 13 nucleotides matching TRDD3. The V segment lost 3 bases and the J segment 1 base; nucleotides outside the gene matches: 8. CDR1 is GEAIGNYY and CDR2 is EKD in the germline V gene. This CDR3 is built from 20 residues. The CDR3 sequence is CACDSVLGDTLSWDTRQMFF. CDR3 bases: TGTGCCTGTGACTCAGTACTGGGGGATACGCTGTCCTGGGACACCCGACAGATGTTTTTC.